The 29 T cell receptor beta chains reported below all come from one sample, sequenced in a study of T-cell reconstitution after alpha-beta-depleted transplantation in children. The TCRbeta library was prepared with unique molecular identifiers. TCRdb reanalysed the PCR reads using MiXCR and keeps one entry per CDR3 protein. Among fewer than 500,000 distinct CDR3 sequences listed, approximately 41% were seen once. The sample was PBMCs, taken before TCRalphabeta/CD19-depleted stem cell transplant. Receptor source: a girl aged 2 to 9 with aplastic anemia, due to receive a stem cell transplant.

The chain recombines TRBV5-6 with TRBJ2-7; D is unresolved. The germline V gene has CDR1 SGHDT and CDR2 YYEEEE. This CDR3 region has 13 residues. The V gene lost 1 base and the J gene lost 1 base, with 6 bases spanning the gap. The CDR3 nucleotides are TGTGCCAGCAGCTTGCTGGGGTCCTACGAGCAGTACTTC. Amino acids: CASSLLGSYEQYF.

This chain links TRBV29-1 with TRBJ1-2; a possible D gene is TRBD1 (6 bases). V lost 3 bases and J 7 bases, leaving 15 bases between the germline ends. Germline CDR1 and CDR2: SQVTM and ANQGSEA. The CDR3 sequence is 13 residues long. CDR3 amino acids: CSVDGLGAGGYTF. The CDR3 nucleotides read TGCAGCGTTGACGGTCTGGGGGCGGGTGGCTACACCTTC.

This clonotype was seen more than once but under ten times. V gene TRBV6-5 combines with J gene TRBJ1-2, with unresolved D. Trimming took off 2 bases at V and 5 bases at J, with 9 bases between the two ends. The CDR3 length is 13 residues. Germline V gene lookup returns CDR1 MNHEY and CDR2 SVGAGI. The CDR3 sequence: CASSYIGRYGYTF. DNA for the CDR3: TGTGCCAGCAGTTACATTGGGCGGTATGGCTACACCTTC.

The chain links TRBV7-3 to TRBJ2-3; the D is unclear. The CDR3 contains 14 residues. Trimming took off 1 base at V and 2 bases at J, with 7 bases between the two ends. Germline CDR1 is SGHTA and CDR2 is FQGTGA. The CDR3 coding sequence is TGTGCCAGCAGCTTAAAACCAGCCACAGATACGCAGTATTTT. This encodes CASSLKPATDTQYF.

CDR3 nucleotides: TGCAGTGCTAGAAGAGGTCAGCAGTGGACAGGGAGCTCCTACGAGCAGTACTTC. It yields the protein CSARRGQQWTGSSYEQYF. The rearrangement links TRBV20-1 to TRBJ2-7; 8 bases agree with TRBD1. Per the germline V gene, CDR1 is DFQATT and CDR2 is SNEGSKA (reference sequence). The ends lost 2 bases at V and 0 bases at J; junction bases unmatched: 15. This CDR3 comprises 18 residues.

This clonotype showed up many times. V gene TRBV7-2 combines with J gene TRBJ1-4; D is unclear. The ends were cut back, 1 base at V and 7 bases at J, with 4 bases in the middle. CDR1 SGHTA and CDR2 FQGNSA come from the germline V gene. This CDR3 is 12 amino acids long. CDR3 in amino acids: CASSLDTEKLFF. The DNA for the CDR3 is TGTGCCAGCAGCTTAGACACTGAAAAACTGTTTTTT. The full variable domain, its missing parts supplied by reference TRBV7-2 and TRBJ1-4, is GAGVSQSPSNKVTEKGKDVELRCDPISGHTALYWYRQSLGQGLEFLIYFQGNSAPDKSGLPSDRFSAERTGGSVSTLTIQRTQQEDSAVYLCASSLDTEKLFFGSGTQLSVL.

This clonotype was recorded a few times. The J gene is TRBJ2-7, the V gene TRBV20-1; 8 nucleotides agree with TRBD1. Germline CDR1 reads DFQATT; CDR2 reads SNEGSKA (reference sequence). CDR3 size: 13 residues. V shed 6 bases, J shed 3 bases, and the junction held 7 bases outside the gene matches. CDR3 in DNA: TGCAGTGCCGAGACAGGGGAGAACTACGAGCAGTACTTC. It specifies CSAETGENYEQYF.

This clonotype was found many times. This sequence joins TRBV5-1 and TRBJ2-5, with a possible D match to TRBD1 (5 bases). The CDR3 runs 16 residues. Germline CDR1 and CDR2: SGHRS and YFSETQ. Trimming took 4 bases from V and 13 from J, leaving 29 bases between them. This CDR3 is CASSVDKAAAVYPSYF. Written as DNA, the CDR3 is TGCGCCAGCAGCGTGGACAAGGCGGCTGCGGTATACCCCTCGTACTTC.

This clonotype was observed at least ten times. The CDR3 DNA reads TGTGCCAGCAGTTTAGTCAAATGGGAGCAGTTCTTC. This gives the protein CASSLVKWEQFF. The J gene is TRBJ2-1, the V gene TRBV12-3 or TRBV12-4, with unresolved D. The V end was cut by 1 base, the J end by 10 bases, with 8 bases between. This CDR3 spans 12 amino acids.

The genes are TRBV12-3 or TRBV12-4 and TRBJ2-7; tentatively, D is TRBD2 (7 bases). The CDR3 sequence is 15 residues long. Trimming removed 7 bases at V and 1 base at J, with 17 bases between. The CDR3 here is CASTEGGRASYEQYF. The CDR3 DNA is TGTGCCAGCACCGAAGGGGGGAGGGCATCCTACGAGCAGTACTTC.

This clonotype was seen a single time. The J gene is TRBJ2-3, the V gene TRBV15, with D possibly matching TRBD2 (7 bases). Germline V gene data show CDR1 as LNHNV and CDR2 as YYDKDF (reference sequence). This CDR3 spans 15 amino acids. The ends were cut back, 8 bases at V and 2 bases at J, with 17 bases in the middle. The CDR3 DNA reads TGTGCCACCGCGGTTGGGGGGGGCCCCACAGATACGCAGTATTTT. Its translation is CATAVGGGPTDTQYF.

There are many counts of this clonotype. The CDR3 region is CASREALGEQFF. The CDR3 DNA reads TGTGCCAGCAGGGAGGCCCTGGGAGAGCAGTTCTTC. The V gene is TRBV2, the J gene TRBJ2-1; D might be TRBD2 (5 bases). Germline CDR1 SNHLY, CDR2 FYNNEI. V was pared by 6 bases and J by 10 bases, with 13 bases between. The CDR3 length is 12 residues.

This clonotype was observed many times. CDR3 DNA sequence: TGTGCCAGCGGGTGGCGGGACGAGCAGTACTTC. This sequence encodes CASGWRDEQYF. This chain joins TRBV7-9 and TRBJ2-7; TRBD2 is a possible D gene (5 bases). The V and J ends lost 8 bases and 5 bases respectively, with 10 bases between them. The CDR3 is made up of 11 amino acids. Germline lookup yields CDR1 SEHNR and CDR2 FQNEAQ (reference sequence). The full variable domain, with the rest looked up from reference TRBV7-9 and TRBJ2-7, is DTGVSQNPRHKITKRGQNVTFRCDPISEHNRLYWYRQTLGQGPEFLTYFQNEAQLEKSRLLSDRFSAERPKGSFSTLEIQRTEQGDSAMYLCASGWRDEQYFGPGTRLTVT.

This clonotype came up once. The rearrangement joins TRBV27 to TRBJ2-7, with 8 bases identical to TRBD1. Trimming removed 8 bases from V and 7 bases from J; junction bases left unmatched: 13. There are 14 residues in the CDR3. Germline values: CDR1 MNHEY, CDR2 SMNVEV (reference sequence). The CDR3 is CASGSGTGLGEQYF. As DNA, the CDR3 is TGTGCCAGCGGCTCCGGGACAGGACTCGGGGAGCAGTACTTC.

This clonotype was counted at least ten times. V gene TRBV28 combines with J gene TRBJ1-2; D possibly corresponds to TRBD1 (5 bases). V was pared by 4 bases and J by 4 bases, with 7 bases between. The CDR3 has 12 residues. Germline V gene sequence: CDR1 MDHEN, CDR2 SYDVKM. The CDR3 coding sequence is TGTGCCAGCAGTTCGGGGGGCTATGGCTACACCTTC. The encoded protein is CASSSGGYGYTF.

This chain connects TRBV7-3 to TRBJ2-3; 14 bases agree with TRBD2. V lost 6 bases and J lost 1; bases outside the gene matches: 15. The CDR3 sequence is 20 residues long. CDR1 is SGHTA and CDR2 is FQGTGA in the germline V gene. The CDR3 sequence: CASRPRLAGGPGFGTDTQYF. The DNA of the CDR3 is TGTGCCAGCAGGCCTCGACTAGCGGGGGGGCCGGGGTTTGGCACAGATACGCAGTATTTT. The full variable domain, its missing parts supplied by reference TRBV7-3 and TRBJ2-3, is GAGVSQTPSNKVTEKGKYVELRCDPISGHTALYWYRQSLGQGPEFLIYFQGTGAADDSGLPNDRFFAVRPEGSVSTLKIQRTERGDSAVYLCASRPRLAGGPGFGTDTQYFGPGTRLTVL.

The genes are TRBV7-6 and TRBJ2-1; TRBD2 agrees at 8 bases. J gave up 8 bases and V 1 base, and 10 bases lay outside the gene matches. The germline gives CDR1 SGHVS, CDR2 FNYEAQ. The length of the CDR3 is 16 residues. CDR3 bases: TGTGCCAGCAGCTTAGTCCTGGCTAGCGGGTATGATGAGCAGTTCTTC. Its protein is CASSLVLASGYDEQFF.

The chain joins TRBV6-2 or TRBV6-3 to TRBJ2-3; 11 bases line up with TRBD2. V lost 6 bases to trimming and J lost 1 base; unmatched junction nucleotides: 6. This CDR3 has 16 residues. Germline V gives CDR1 MNHEY, CDR2 SVGEGT. The CDR3 is CASRASGRLGTDTQYF. The CDR3 region has the DNA TGTGCCAGCAGGGCTAGCGGGAGGTTGGGCACAGATACGCAGTATTTT.

The chain couples TRBV3-1 to TRBJ2-2; a possible D gene is TRBD1 (5 bases). From germline, CDR1 is LGHDT and CDR2 YNNKEL (reference sequence). The V gene lost 9 bases and the J gene lost 4 bases, with 9 bases spanning the gap. The CDR3 loop spans 12 amino acids. This chain's CDR3 is CASSRATGELFF. The DNA for the CDR3 is TGTGCCAGTTCCAGGGCCACCGGGGAGCTGTTTTTT.

This clonotype showed up many times. The J gene is TRBJ2-1, the V gene TRBV5-4, with 7 bases fitting TRBD1. J gave up 3 bases and V 9 bases, and 3 bases lay outside the gene matches. This CDR3 contains 12 residues. CDR1 is SGHNT and CDR2 is YYREEE in the germline V gene (reference sequence). The CDR3 DNA reads as TGTGCCACCCCAGGGGGCTACAATGAGCAGTTCTTC. Its translation is CATPGGYNEQFF.

CDR3 in amino acids: CSAPNIPSNTGELFF. The CDR3 nucleotides read TGCAGTGCCCCAAATATCCCTAGCAACACCGGGGAGCTGTTTTTT. V gene TRBV20-1 combines with J gene TRBJ2-2, with D perhaps TRBD2 (5 bases). V shed 6 bases and J shed 2 bases, with 16 bases lying between them. Per germline, CDR1 DFQATT and CDR2 SNEGSKA (reference sequence). The CDR3 is made up of 15 amino acids.

This clonotype has at least ten counts. The chain couples TRBV5-1 to TRBJ2-2, with TRBD1 identical over 9 bases. CDR3 length: 16 residues. CDR1 is SGHRS and CDR2 is YFSETQ in the germline V gene. The ends lost 5 bases at V and 1 base at J; junction bases unmatched: 6. The CDR3 DNA reads TGCGCCAGCAGTCCGACAGGGGGAGTGAACACCGGGGAGCTGTTTTTT. Protein: CASSPTGGVNTGELFF.

The chain couples TRBV9 to TRBJ2-3; TRBD2 matches at 8 bases. CDR1 and CDR2 from the germline V gene are SGDLS and YYNGEE. V dropped 0 bases and J dropped 4; count of bases not matched to a gene: 4. The CDR3 totals 15 residues. The CDR3 reads CASSVEAGVSDTQYF. Here the CDR3 DNA reads TGTGCCAGCAGCGTAGAAGCGGGAGTGTCAGATACGCAGTATTTT.

This clonotype was observed a single time. CDR3 region: CASSSDSNNEQFF. Here the CDR3 DNA reads TGTGCCAGCAGTTCTGACTCAAACAATGAGCAGTTCTTC. The J gene is TRBJ2-1, the V gene TRBV27; D is ambiguous. Trimming removed 4 bases at V and 5 bases at J, with 9 bases between. CDR1 is MNHEY and CDR2 is SMNVEV in the germline V gene (reference sequence). This CDR3 contains 13 residues.

This chain connects TRBV7-9 to TRBJ2-7, with D tentatively TRBD1 or TRBD2 (5 bases each). Germline V gene sequence: CDR1 SEHNR, CDR2 FQNEAQ (reference sequence). With 5 bases removed from V and 1 base from J, the gap between germline ends came to 12 bases. The CDR3 totals 14 residues. The CDR3 region is CASSPRDHSYEQYF. In DNA, the CDR3 is TGTGCCAGCAGCCCCCGGGACCATTCCTACGAGCAGTACTTC. Based on the CDR3 plus reference TRBV7-9 and TRBJ2-7, the full variable domain is DTGVSQNPRHKITKRGQNVTFRCDPISEHNRLYWYRQTLGQGPEFLTYFQNEAQLEKSRLLSDRFSAERPKGSFSTLEIQRTEQGDSAMYLCASSPRDHSYEQYFGPGTRLTVT.

The sample holds one count of this clonotype. The chain recombines TRBV7-3 with TRBJ1-1, with D maybe TRBD1 (6 bases). The CDR3 spans 13 residues. The V end was cut by 8 bases, the J end by 2 bases, with 12 bases between. Germline V gene lookup returns CDR1 SGHTA and CDR2 FQGTGA. CDR3 region: CASGVRGNTEAFF. CDR3 coding DNA: TGTGCCAGCGGAGTCAGGGGTAACACTGAAGCTTTCTTT.

The CDR3 nucleotides are TGCGCCAGCAGCCTCGGGACTAGCGGGGGGGCCGTAGGCACAGATACGCAGTATTTT. It translates to CASSLGTSGGAVGTDTQYF. This chain connects TRBV5-1 to TRBJ2-3, with 16 bases aligning to TRBD2. Germline lookup yields CDR1 SGHRS and CDR2 YFSETQ. This CDR3 has 19 residues. V gave up 4 bases and J gave up 1 base; unmatched junction bases: 9.

The V call is TRBV29-1, the J call TRBJ1-1, with D perhaps TRBD1 (6 bases). Germline lookup yields CDR1 SQVTM and CDR2 ANQGSEA. V lost 1 base, J lost 5 bases, and 8 bases lay in between. This CDR3 comprises 12 residues. The CDR3 coding sequence is TGCAGCGTTGAAGGGGGGCCGACTGAAGCTTTCTTT. It encodes CSVEGGPTEAFF.

This sequence joins TRBV15 and TRBJ2-7, with unresolved D. V shed 2 bases and J shed 5 bases, with 10 bases lying between them. Germline CDR1 is LNHNV and CDR2 is YYDKDF (reference sequence). This CDR3 comprises 13 residues. Here the CDR3 reads CATSRPGLDEQYF. CDR3 sequence (DNA): TGTGCCACCAGCAGACCTGGCTTAGACGAGCAGTACTTC.